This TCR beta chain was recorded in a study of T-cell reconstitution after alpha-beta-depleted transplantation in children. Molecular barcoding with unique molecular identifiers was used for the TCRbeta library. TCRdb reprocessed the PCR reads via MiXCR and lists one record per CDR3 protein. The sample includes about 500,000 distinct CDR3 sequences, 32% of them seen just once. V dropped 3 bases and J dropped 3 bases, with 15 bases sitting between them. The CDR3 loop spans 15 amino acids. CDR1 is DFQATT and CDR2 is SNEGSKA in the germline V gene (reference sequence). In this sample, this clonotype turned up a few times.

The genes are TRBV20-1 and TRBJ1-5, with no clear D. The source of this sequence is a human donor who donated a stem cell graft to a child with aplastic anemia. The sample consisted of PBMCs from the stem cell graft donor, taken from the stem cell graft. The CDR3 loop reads CSASQQIQNNQPQHF. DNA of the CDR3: TGCAGTGCTAGTCAGCAAATACAAAACAATCAGCCCCAGCATTTT.